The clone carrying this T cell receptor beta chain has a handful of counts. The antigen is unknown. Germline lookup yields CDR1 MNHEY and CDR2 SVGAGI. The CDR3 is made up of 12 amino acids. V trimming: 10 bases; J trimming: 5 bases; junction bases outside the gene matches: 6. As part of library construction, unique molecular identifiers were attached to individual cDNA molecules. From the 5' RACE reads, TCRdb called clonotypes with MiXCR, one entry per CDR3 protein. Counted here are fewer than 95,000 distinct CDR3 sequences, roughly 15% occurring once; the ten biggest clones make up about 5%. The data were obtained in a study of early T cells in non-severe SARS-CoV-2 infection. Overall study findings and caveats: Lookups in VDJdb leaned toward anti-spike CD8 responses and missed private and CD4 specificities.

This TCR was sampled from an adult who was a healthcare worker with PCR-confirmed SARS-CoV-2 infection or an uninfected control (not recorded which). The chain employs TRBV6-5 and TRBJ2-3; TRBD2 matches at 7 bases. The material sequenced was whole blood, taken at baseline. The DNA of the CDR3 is TGTGCCACAAGCGGGGCGAGAGATACGCAGTATTTT. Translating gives CATSGARDTQYF.